A selection of T cell receptor beta chains follows, all from one sample in a study of shared T cell receptors in the human thymus. Using immunoSEQ multiplex PCR, the repertoire was profiled, and TCRdb retains in-frame clones only, with some absent. Seen here are hundreds of thousands of clones, roughly 86% observed once, and the top ten hold over 0.008%. This sample was also put to use in a study of human thymus T cells.

Sequenced sample: thymocytes. These receptors were taken from a boy under two years old with a congenital heart defect. CDR3s include the opening cysteine and the closing phenylalanine or tryptophan. A D gene is named only where the DNA matches it firmly.

D	V	J	DNA	CDR3
-	TRBV5-1	TRBJ1-2	TGCGCCAGCAGCCCTCGCGGCGGCTCCTATGGCTACACCTTC	CASSPRGGSYGYTF
-	TRBV7-9	TRBJ1-3	TGTGCCAGCAGCCTCCTGAGCTCTGGAAACACCATATATTTT	CASSLLSSGNTIYF
-	TRBV5-1	TRBJ2-2	TGCGCCAGCAGCTTGGGGACTCCGAACACCGGGGAGCTGTTTTTT	CASSLGTPNTGELFF
-	TRBV6-5	TRBJ1-1	TGTGCCAGCAGCTCCCAGACAGGAATGAACACTGAAGCTTTCTTT	CASSSQTGMNTEAFF
-	TRBV18	TRBJ1-5	TGTGCCAGCTCACCATGGGCGACAGCCCATCTTGACCGTCAGCCCCAGCATTTT	CASSPWATAHLDRQPQHF
TRBD1	TRBV28	TRBJ2-7	TGTGCCAGCAGTTTTATTCCAAACAGGGGAATAGGCGAGCAGTACTTC	CASSFIPNRGIGEQYF
-	TRBV18	TRBJ1-1	TGTGCCAGCTCACCATACAGGGTCTTCAACACTGAAGCTTTCTTT	CASSPYRVFNTEAFF
-	TRBV2	TRBJ1-2	TGTGCCAGCAGATGGGACTTACCAGGAGGTGACTATGGCTACACCTTC	CASRWDLPGGDYGYTF
-	TRBV5-6	TRBJ1-5	TGTGCCAGCAGCTTAAAGGGAGGAGGCAATCAGCCCCAGCATTTT	CASSLKGGGNQPQHF
-	TRBV11-1	TRBJ1-2	TGTGCCAGCAGCTTAGATGGGGGCGGTGGCTACACCTTC	CASSLDGGGGYTF
-	TRBV11-2	TRBJ1-6	TGTGCCAGCAGCGAGAGGGGGTCACCCCTCCACTTT	CASSERGSPLHF
TRBD2	TRBV5-4	TRBJ2-2	TGTGCCAGCAATCTAGCGGGGGGGACCGGGGAGCTGTTTTTT	CASNLAGGTGELFF
-	TRBV4-2	TRBJ2-3	TGTGCCAGCAGCCAAGTTGTAACAGGCAGCACAGATACGCAGTATTTT	CASSQVVTGSTDTQYF